This T cell receptor beta chain was recovered during a study of T-cell reconstitution after alpha-beta-depleted transplantation in children. Germline loops: CDR1 LGHDT, CDR2 YNNKEL (reference sequence). Trimming removed 1 base from V and 8 bases from J, with 18 bases in between. The CDR3 covers 16 residues. It was with unique molecular identifiers that the TCRbeta library was prepared. TCRdb reprocessed the PCR reads via MiXCR and lists one record per CDR3 protein. The sample contains over 200,000 distinct CDR3 sequences, approximately 8.4% of which appear only once. The J gene is TRBJ2-1, the V gene TRBV3-1; tentatively, D is TRBD2 (6 bases). The sequence was collected from a male patient between 2 and 10 years old who had a stem cell transplant for acute myeloid leukemia, so the T cells may come from the graft donor. Source: PBMCs, mostly from graft donor cells, taken 360 days after TCRalphabeta/CD19-depleted stem cell transplant. The DNA for the CDR3 is TGTGCCAGCAGCCAAGGTCGGTGGAGGGACTTGGATGAGCAGTTCTTC. It yields the protein CASSQGRWRDLDEQFF.